Listed below are T cell receptor beta chains from one sample, sequenced in a study of shared clonotypes between healthy human individuals. Profiling relied on immunoSEQ multiplex PCR, and the TCRdb table lists in-frame clones only, not all of them. The sample has some 700,000 clones; roughly 87% are singletons. Specimen: memory CD8+ T cells from PBMCs. The receptors shown here come from a man aged 18 to 29 in good health. Some clones in this sample may be carry-over from other donors' samples. Each CDR3 is given with its conserved first and last residue. A D gene is named only where the DNA matches it firmly. Where a row states a size, it is once, few, many or the class of an expanded clone; other rows omit it.

cdr3_nt	cdr3_aa	clone_size	d_call	v_call	j_call	cdr3_length
TGTGCCAGCAGCCAGGACAGGAGCACAGATACGCAGTATTTT	CASSQDRSTDTQYF	-	TRBD1	TRBV6-6	TRBJ2-3	14
TGTGCCAGTGGTCTTAGCGGGGGTGAATTACTAGCGGGAGTGGGAGAGCAGTTCTTC	CASGLSGGELLAGVGEQFF	-	TRBD2	TRBV27	TRBJ2-1	19
TGTGCCAGCAGCTTTGACAGGGGGGCTGGAAACACCATATATTTT	CASSFDRGAGNTIYF	-	TRBD1	TRBV11-2	TRBJ1-3	15
TGTGCCAGCGCCCCTGGGGCCAACGTCCTGACTTTC	CASAPGANVLTF	once	-	TRBV27	TRBJ2-6	12
TGTGCCAGCACCCTCGGACTAGCTCAGACCCAGTACTTC	CASTLGLAQTQYF	-	TRBD2	TRBV28	TRBJ2-5	13
TGTGCCAGCAGCGGATCCGGAGCGGGAGTGAGTGTTTCAGATACGCAGTATTTT	CASSGSGAGVSVSDTQYF	-	TRBD2	TRBV9	TRBJ2-3	18
TGTGCCAGCAGTTTATCTGGGGGAGCACCTGAAGCTTTCTTT	CASSLSGGAPEAFF	-	-	TRBV27	TRBJ1-1	14
TGTGCCAGCAGTGAATCCGGTTACCTCGAAGCTTTCTTT	CASSESGYLEAFF	-	-	TRBV25-1	TRBJ1-1	13
TGTGCCAGCAGCTTAGGGGCAGGGAAGTATGGCTACACCTTC	CASSLGAGKYGYTF	few	-	TRBV7-9	TRBJ1-2	14
TGCGCCAGCAGCTTGGGGGATTACAATGAGCAGTTCTTC	CASSLGDYNEQFF	-	-	TRBV5-1	TRBJ2-1	13
TGTGCTAGTGGTTTGGATCTTAACACTGAAGCTTTCTTT	CASGLDLNTEAFF	-	-	TRBV12-5	TRBJ1-1	13
TGTGCCAGCACGGTGACAGGGCTCTGGGAGACCCAGTACTTC	CASTVTGLWETQYF	-	TRBD1	TRBV28	TRBJ2-5	14
TGCGCCAGCAGTCCAGGGCCTAACAATGAGCAGTTCTTC	CASSPGPNNEQFF	once	-	TRBV5-1	TRBJ2-1	13
TGTGCCAGCAGCTTAGACCGAGCGGGAGGAGTCTACGAGCAGTACTTC	CASSLDRAGGVYEQYF	-	TRBD2	TRBV7-6	TRBJ2-7	16
TGTGCCAGCAGTTTAGGGTTACGGCCTTTAGCCAAAAACATTCAGTACTTC	CASSLGLRPLAKNIQYF	-	-	TRBV28	TRBJ2-4	17
TGTGCCAGCAGTCATATGTACGAGCAGTTCTTC	CASSHMYEQFF	once	-	TRBV6-6	TRBJ2-1	11
TGCAGCGTTGAAGGGAGGCCCCTGACTAGCGGGAGTAGAAATGAGCAGTTCTTC	CSVEGRPLTSGSRNEQFF	-	TRBD2	TRBV29-1	TRBJ2-1	18
TGTGCCAGCAGTGAAGCAGCTCCGATGAACACTGAAGCTTTCTTT	CASSEAAPMNTEAFF	-	-	TRBV6-1	TRBJ1-1	15
TGTGCCAGCAGCTTAGGGGCCAGTTCCTCAGATACGCAGTATTTT	CASSLGASSSDTQYF	-	-	TRBV7-6	TRBJ2-3	15
TGCGCCAGCAGCCAAGATCCGAGCTCCTACAATGAGCAGTTCTTC	CASSQDPSSYNEQFF	-	-	TRBV4-1	TRBJ2-1	15
TGTGCCAGCAGCTTAGTAGGCGCAGGCGACACCCAAGAGACCCAGTACTTC	CASSLVGAGDTQETQYF	once	-	TRBV7-6	TRBJ2-5	17
TGCGCCAGCAGCAAACCGTACAAGGGCGAGGAGACCCAGTACTTC	CASSKPYKGEETQYF	-	-	TRBV5-1	TRBJ2-5	15
TGTGCCAGCATCCTGGGGGGGCCTGGAAACACCATATATTTT	CASILGGPGNTIYF	-	-	TRBV7-9	TRBJ1-3	14
TGTGCCAGCAGCGGCCGGGACAACTGGGACTACGAGCAGTACTTC	CASSGRDNWDYEQYF	-	-	TRBV7-8	TRBJ2-7	15
TGTGCCAGCAGTGTTGGGCAGGGTGGTTGGGCTAGGAACACTGAAGCTTTCTTT	CASSVGQGGWARNTEAFF	-	-	TRBV2	TRBJ1-1	18
TGTGCCAGCAGCTCGAATCCGGGACTAGCGAGCTACAATGAGCAGTTCTTC	CASSSNPGLASYNEQFF	-	TRBD2	TRBV11-3	TRBJ2-1	17
TGTGCCAGCAGTGGCCGGCACAGGGGACCCGCAGATACGCAGTATTTT	CASSGRHRGPADTQYF	-	TRBD1	TRBV28	TRBJ2-3	16
TGTGCCAGCAGTTTACTAGCGCACTACAATGAGCAGTTCTTC	CASSLLAHYNEQFF	-	-	TRBV27	TRBJ2-1	14
TGTGCCAGCAGTTTTTCGGCCGGTCAAGAGGGATTCGAGCAGTACTTC	CASSFSAGQEGFEQYF	-	-	TRBV27	TRBJ2-7	16
TGTGCCAGCAGTTTCCTAGAGGACAATCGTTGCGGCAATCAGCCCCAGCATTTT	CASSFLEDNRCGNQPQHF	-	-	TRBV6-4	TRBJ1-5	18
TGTGCCAGCAGCTCGCCCGGTCAGCCCCAGCATTTT	CASSSPGQPQHF	-	-	TRBV5-5	TRBJ1-5	12
TGTGCCACCGGGACGAAAGCTACAGATACGCAGTATTTT	CATGTKATDTQYF	-	-	TRBV10-3	TRBJ2-3	13
TGCAGCGTCCGGGACAGAGGAAACACCATATATTTT	CSVRDRGNTIYF	-	TRBD1	TRBV29-1	TRBJ1-3	12
TGTGCCAGCCGGGCCGAGTCCACCCGACTAGCCAAAAACATTCAGTACTTC	CASRAESTRLAKNIQYF	once	-	TRBV28	TRBJ2-4	17
TGTGCCAGCGCCGGAAGGCTGTTCAATGAGCAGTTCTTC	CASAGRLFNEQFF	once	-	TRBV9	TRBJ2-1	13
TGTGCCAGCAGCCCAAAGGGGGCTAACTATGGCTACACCTTC	CASSPKGANYGYTF	-	-	TRBV6-5	TRBJ1-2	14
TGTGCCAGCAGTTTAGACCACCCAGCGTCAGAGGGCTACAATGAGCAGTTCTTC	CASSLDHPASEGYNEQFF	-	-	TRBV27	TRBJ2-1	18
TGTGCCAGCAGTCCCGCGGGTGGTGTAGCAGCCCGTTCGAGCTCCTACGAGCAGTACTTC	CASSPAGGVAARSSSYEQYF	-	-	TRBV7-8	TRBJ2-7	20
TGTGCCAGCAGTTTTGAGGAGACCCAGTACTTC	CASSFEETQYF	-	-	TRBV27	TRBJ2-5	11
TGTGCCAGCAGGGTACCTCATGGAACCTACAATGAGCAGTTCTTC	CASRVPHGTYNEQFF	-	-	TRBV28	TRBJ2-1	15
TGCGCCAGCAGTACCAATGGACCGGATCAGCCCCAGCATTTT	CASSTNGPDQPQHF	-	-	TRBV10-2	TRBJ1-5	14
TGTGCCAGCGATACTAGCGAGGGCACAGATACGCAGTATTTT	CASDTSEGTDTQYF	once	TRBD2	TRBV25-1	TRBJ2-3	14
TGTGCCAGCAGTTCCCCCCACTATGGCTACACCTTC	CASSSPHYGYTF	-	-	TRBV28	TRBJ1-2	12
TGTGCCAGCAGCCCACCGGACAGGAATGGCTACACCTTC	CASSPPDRNGYTF	-	TRBD1	TRBV7-8	TRBJ1-2	13
TGTGCCAGTACCCCCGGGAGTCAGCAGTACTTC	CASTPGSQQYF	-	-	TRBV2	TRBJ2-7	11